A single sample gave rise to the 11 T cell receptor beta chains below, sequenced in a study of blood T cells in healthy people across ages (dated by TCRdb to between 2014 and 2016). The library was made by 5' RACE. Sequenced on an Illumina HiSeq 2500. A second PCR of about 6 to 11 cycles was run with a J-beta primer mix and a sample-barcoded 5' primer. TCRdb took the public reads, trimmed them with fastp at Q25, ran MiXCR for clone calling and kept in-frame beta chains. CDR3 protein duplicates are merged, each entry listing the most common genes and DNA. For this sample there are almost 1 million distinct CDR3 sequences; roughly 50% appear just once. Jointly, the top ten make up about 22% of the sample. The material sequenced was blood. Receptors originate from a woman aged 55-75 years in good health.

V gene TRBV20-1 combines with J gene TRBJ2-7; possibly TRBD2 for D (5 bases). CDR1 and CDR2 (germline): DFQATT, SNEGSKA (reference sequence). The CDR3 is 12 residues long. Trimming took 3 bases from V and 0 from J, leaving 6 bases between them. The CDR3 reads CSASTSSYEQYF. The CDR3 DNA follows: TGCAGTGCTAGTACTAGCTCCTACGAGCAGTACTTC.

The rearrangement joins TRBV9 to TRBJ2-7; TRBD2 might be the D (6 bases). Germline V gene sequence: CDR1 SGDLS, CDR2 YYNGEE. Deletions cut 3 bases from V and 4 bases from J, with 14 bases between. The length of the CDR3 is 14 residues. CDR3 DNA sequence: TGTGCCAGCAGCGGAGGGGAGGAAATGTACGAGCAGTACTTC. This encodes CASSGGEEMYEQYF.

The chain recombines TRBV7-2 with TRBJ2-7; the match to TRBD2 covers 8 bases. CDR3 size: 14 residues. V trimming: 5 bases; J trimming: 4 bases; junction bases outside the gene matches: 7. In germline, CDR1 is SGHTA, CDR2 FQGNSA. CDR3 nucleotide sequence: TGTGCCAGCAGCCCCCGGGAGGGCTGGTACGAGCAGTACTTC. It translates to CASSPREGWYEQYF.

The V call is TRBV2, the J call TRBJ2-3; no clear D gene. V was shortened by 1 base and J by 6 bases, with 5 bases between the two germline ends. There are 12 residues in the CDR3. The germline V gene encodes CDR1 SNHLY and CDR2 FYNNEI. The CDR3 DNA reads TGTGCCAGCAGTGAAGTGGGGGATACGCAGTATTTT. Translating gives CASSEVGDTQYF.

This clonotype was picked up a small number of times. The CDR3 spells CASSQGIQPQHF. Here the CDR3 DNA reads TGTGCCAGCAGCCAGGGGATTCAGCCCCAGCATTTT. The chain is built from TRBV7-9 and TRBJ1-5, with D possibly TRBD1 on 6 matching bases. V shed 5 bases and J shed 6 bases, with 8 bases lying between them. The germline V gene has CDR1 SEHNR and CDR2 FQNEAQ (reference sequence). The CDR3 contains 12 residues.

The V and J genes are TRBV6-2 or TRBV6-3 and TRBJ1-5; TRBD1 agrees at 10 bases. This CDR3 has 15 amino acids. CDR1 MNHEY and CDR2 SVGEGT come from the germline V gene. Trimming removed 9 bases from V and 5 bases from J; junction bases left unmatched: 10. CDR3: CARFRDRGVHQPQHF. CDR3 bases: TGTGCCAGATTCCGGGACAGGGGTGTTCATCAGCCCCAGCATTTT.

The J gene is TRBJ1-4, the V gene TRBV7-8; D remains ambiguous. CDR1 SGHVS and CDR2 FQNEAQ come from the germline V gene. The CDR3 extends over 14 amino acids. Trimming removed 3 bases from V and 10 bases from J, with 15 bases in between. DNA of the CDR3: TGTGCCAGCAGCTTGGCTGGGGTTTCTGGAAAACTGTTTTTT. It is translated as CASSLAGVSGKLFF.

J is TRBJ2-1 and V is TRBV20-1; 8 bases agree with TRBD2. Germline values: CDR1 DFQATT, CDR2 SNEGSKA (reference sequence). CDR3 length equals 16 residues. After removal of 4 bases from V and 0 bases from J, the junction contained 8 bases not matched to a gene. This chain's CDR3 is CSAIPGRAVSYNEQFF. CDR3 coding DNA: TGCAGTGCTATTCCCGGGAGGGCCGTCTCCTACAATGAGCAGTTCTTC.

In this sample, this clonotype turned up a few times. This CDR3 reads CASSLWVGRESYEQYF. The CDR3 DNA sequence: TGTGCCAGCAGTTTATGGGTGGGCAGGGAATCCTACGAGCAGTACTTC. This rearrangement joins TRBV27 to TRBJ2-7; possible D gene TRBD1, 5 bases. Germline CDR1 and CDR2: MNHEY and SMNVEV (reference sequence). The CDR3 runs to 16 residues. V lost 1 base, J lost 1 base, and 14 bases lay in between.

The chain recombines TRBV27 with TRBJ2-3; no clear D gene. Per the germline V gene, CDR1 is MNHEY and CDR2 is SMNVEV (reference sequence). The length of the CDR3 is 11 residues. The CDR3 DNA reads TGTGTAAGCCGGAGCACAGATACGCAGTATTTT. Translated, it gives CVSRSTDTQYF.

Only one count was recorded for this clonotype. The chain couples TRBV20-1 to TRBJ2-1; 7 nucleotides line up with TRBD2. This CDR3 has 17 amino acids. V gave up 3 bases and J gave up 7 bases; unmatched junction bases: 18. Germline assignment: CDR1 DFQATT and CDR2 SNEGSKA (reference sequence). DNA of the CDR3: TGCAGTGCTAGGTCCTTGGGTGATAGGGACTACCGGAATGAGCAGTTCTTC. Protein sequence: CSARSLGDRDYRNEQFF.